A single sample gave rise to the 9 T cell receptor beta chains below, sequenced in a study of CD8+CD57+ T cells in acquired aplastic anemia. Genomic DNA, serving as template, underwent TCR beta VDJ and CDR3 profiling. TCRdb independently ran MiXCR on the reads; one entry per CDR3 protein. The table has some 180,000 distinct CDR3 sequences, more than 60% seen once; the top ten hold under 45%. CD8+CD57+ cell expansion had been shown by flow cytometry in patients chosen for sequencing. Sample: sorted CD4+, CD8+, or CD8+CD57+ T cells (not recorded which) from PBMCs. These receptors originate from a human donor with aplastic anemia.

The chain recombines TRBV5-1 with TRBJ2-5, with D maybe TRBD2 (5 bases). Germline V CDR1 and CDR2: SGHRS, YFSETQ. The CDR3 contains 16 residues. Trimming left V 5 bases short and J 5 bases short, with 22 bases between. CDR3 in amino acids: CASSYTGINFGETQYF. The CDR3 nucleotides are TGCGCCAGCAGTTACACCGGGATCAACTTTGGGGAGACCCAGTACTTC.

The rearrangement links TRBV19 to TRBJ2-7, with 8 bases that match TRBD2. The J call is in doubt because the DNA end fits TRBJ2-5 better. CDR1 is LNHDA, CDR2 SQIVND, per germline (reference sequence). This CDR3 has 15 residues. DNA of the CDR3: TGTGCCAGTAGACGGACTAGCCCAGTGGGGGAGACCCAGTACTTC. Its protein is CASRRTSPVGETQYF.

This clonotype was picked up a small number of times. This chain joins TRBV7-8 and TRBJ1-6; perhaps TRBD1 as D (6 bases). The CDR3 sequence is 14 residues long. V shed 10 bases and J shed 11 bases, with 21 bases lying between them. CDR1 and CDR2 (germline): SGHVS, FQNEAQ. Here the CDR3 reads CATRDHEGETPLHF. The CDR3 nucleotides are TGTGCCACCCGAGACCACGAGGGGGAGACACCCCTCCACTTT.

The rearrangement joins TRBV7-8 to TRBJ1-2; the D is unclear. Germline V gene data show CDR1 as SGHVS and CDR2 as FQNEAQ. Trimming left V 6 bases short and J 0 bases short, with 8 bases between. The CDR3 length is 13 residues. The CDR3 spells CASRGPANYGYTF. As DNA, the CDR3 is TGTGCCAGCAGAGGCCCCGCTAACTATGGCTACACCTTC.

This chain joins TRBV9 and TRBJ2-3; the D gene is possibly TRBD2 (5 bases). The CDR3 contains 15 residues. V was shortened by 0 bases and J by 0 bases, with 8 bases between the two germline ends. CDR1 SGDLS and CDR2 YYNGEE come from the germline V gene. The CDR3 here is CASSVAGTSTDTQYF. The CDR3 nucleotides are TGTGCCAGCAGCGTAGCGGGAACTAGCACAGATACGCAGTATTTT.

On this clonotype itself: One end of the junction varies from germline; a read error may be responsible. The chain carries TRBV20-1 and TRBJ1-1; a possible D gene is TRBD1 (6 bases). CDR1 is DFQATT, CDR2 SNEGSKA, per germline (reference sequence). This CDR3 contains 13 residues. The CDR3 here is CSARGPGDAEAFF. The DNA of the CDR3 is TGCAGCGCTAGAGGGCCAGGGGATGCTGAAGCTTTCTTT.

This clonotype was recorded at least ten times. The rearrangement links TRBV4-1 to TRBJ2-7, with D perhaps given as TRBD1 or TRBD2 (6 bases each). The CDR3 runs to 16 residues. Germline CDR1 and CDR2: MGHRA and YSYEKL. V lost 1 base to trimming and J lost 2 bases, with 15 bases between them. CDR3 in amino acids: CASSQVPIGGPYEQYF. CDR3 nucleotides: TGCGCCAGCAGCCAAGTCCCCATCGGGGGCCCCTACGAGCAGTACTTC.

The V gene is TRBV7-9, the J gene TRBJ2-5; D remains unclear. The ends were cut back, 5 bases at V and 5 bases at J, with 9 bases in the middle. The germline gives CDR1 SEHNR, CDR2 FQNEAQ (reference sequence). The CDR3 is made up of 12 amino acids. The CDR3 protein is CASSNYPETQYF. The DNA for the CDR3 is TGTGCCAGCAGCAACTATCCGGAGACCCAGTACTTC. Together with reference TRBV7-9 and TRBJ2-5, the CDR3 gives the full variable domain: DTGVSQNPRHKITKRGQNVTFRCDPISEHNRLYWYRQTLGQGPEFLTYFQNEAQLEKSRLLSDRFSAERPKGSFSTLEIQRTEQGDSAMYLCASSNYPETQYFGPGTRLLVL.

The CDR3 reads CATSDLDHTDTQYF. In DNA, the CDR3 is TGTGCCACCAGTGATTTAGACCACACAGATACGCAGTATTTT. This rearrangement joins TRBV24-1 to TRBJ2-3; D is undetermined. The CDR3 runs 14 residues. V was trimmed by 1 base and J by 2 bases, leaving 6 bases between them. CDR1 and CDR2 (germline): KGHDR, SFDVKD.